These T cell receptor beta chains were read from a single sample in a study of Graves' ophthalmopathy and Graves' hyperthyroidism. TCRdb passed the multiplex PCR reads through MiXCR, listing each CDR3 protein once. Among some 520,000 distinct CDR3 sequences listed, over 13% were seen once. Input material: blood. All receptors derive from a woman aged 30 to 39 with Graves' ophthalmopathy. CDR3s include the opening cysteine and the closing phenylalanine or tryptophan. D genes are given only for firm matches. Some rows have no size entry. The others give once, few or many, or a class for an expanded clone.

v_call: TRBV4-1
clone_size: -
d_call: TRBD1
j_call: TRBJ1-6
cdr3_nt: TGCGCCAGCAGCCACACAGGGGATGGTAATTCACCCCTCCACTTT
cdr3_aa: CASSHTGDGNSPLHF

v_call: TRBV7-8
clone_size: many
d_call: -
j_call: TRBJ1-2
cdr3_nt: TGTGCCAGCAGCTTAGAGGACCCACGGACTAGTGGCTACACCTTC
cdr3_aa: CASSLEDPRTSGYTF

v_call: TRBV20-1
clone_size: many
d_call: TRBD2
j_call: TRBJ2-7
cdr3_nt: TGCAGTGCTAGTTGGTCAGCGGGAGGCAGGGAGCAGTACTTC
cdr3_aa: CSASWSAGGREQYF

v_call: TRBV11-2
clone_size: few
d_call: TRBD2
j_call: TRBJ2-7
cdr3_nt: TGTGCCAGCAGCCTTGGGACTAGCGGGAGGGCGAAAGAGCAGTACTTC
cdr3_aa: CASSLGTSGRAKEQYF

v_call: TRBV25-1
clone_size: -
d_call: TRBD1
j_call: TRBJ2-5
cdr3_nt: TGTGCCAGCAGTGAACCCATCATCAGGGGGCGCGAGGAGACCCAGTACTTC
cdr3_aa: CASSEPIIRGREETQYF

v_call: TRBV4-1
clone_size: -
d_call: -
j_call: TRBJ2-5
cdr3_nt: TGCGCCAGCAGCCAAGAGCCCCAGGTCCCAGAGACCCAGTACTTC
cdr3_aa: CASSQEPQVPETQYF

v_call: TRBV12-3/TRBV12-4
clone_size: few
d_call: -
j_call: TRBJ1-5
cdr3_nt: TGTGCCAGCAGTTTAGGGCCCCGGATCAATCAGCCCCAGCATTTT
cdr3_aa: CASSLGPRINQPQHF

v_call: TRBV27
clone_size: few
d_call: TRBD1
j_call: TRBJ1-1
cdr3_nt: TGTGCCAGCAGTTACAGGGGAGGTAGAACTAAAGCTTTCTTT
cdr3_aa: CASSYRGGRTKAFF

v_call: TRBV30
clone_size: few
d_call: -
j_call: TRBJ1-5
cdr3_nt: TGTGCCTGGAGTCGTAGCGACGCCAATCAGCCCCAGCATTTT
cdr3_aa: CAWSRSDANQPQHF

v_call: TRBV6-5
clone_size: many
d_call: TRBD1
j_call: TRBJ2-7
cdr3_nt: TGTGCCAGCAGGCCGGGACAGGGACCCTACGAGCAGTACTTC
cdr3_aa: CASRPGQGPYEQYF

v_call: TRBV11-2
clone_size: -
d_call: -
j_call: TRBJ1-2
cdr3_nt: TGTGCCAGCAGCTTAGAGGAGGGGTATACTAACTATGGCTACACCTTC
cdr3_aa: CASSLEEGYTNYGYTF

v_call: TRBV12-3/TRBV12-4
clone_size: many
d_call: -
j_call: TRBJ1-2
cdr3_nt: TGTGCCAGCAGTTTCGAGGGTAGGGGCGGCTACACCTTC
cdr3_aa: CASSFEGRGGYTF

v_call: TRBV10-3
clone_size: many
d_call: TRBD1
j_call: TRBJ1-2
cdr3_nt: TGTGCCATCAGTGGTGGGACAGGACCAGAAACCTATGGCTACACCTTC
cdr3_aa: CAISGGTGPETYGYTF

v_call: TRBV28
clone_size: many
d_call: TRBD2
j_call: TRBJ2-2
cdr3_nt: TGTGCCAGCAGTTTTTCGGCTAGCGGGAGGGGTTACACCGGGGAGCTGTTTTTT
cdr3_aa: CASSFSASGRGYTGELFF

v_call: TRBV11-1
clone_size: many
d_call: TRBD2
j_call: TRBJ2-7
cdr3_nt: TGTGCCAGCAGCTTATCAGGACGGGGGGGAGGCAACGAGCAGTACTTC
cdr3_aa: CASSLSGRGGGNEQYF

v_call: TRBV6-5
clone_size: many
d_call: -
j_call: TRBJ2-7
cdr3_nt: TGTGCCAGCAGTTCTCTCGCGTTTGAATCCTACGAGCAGTACTTC
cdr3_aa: CASSSLAFESYEQYF

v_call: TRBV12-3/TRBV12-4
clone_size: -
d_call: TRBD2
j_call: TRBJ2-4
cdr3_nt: TGTGCCAGCAGTCCCCTAAGTGCGGGAGGGAATACCAAAAACATTAAGTACTTC
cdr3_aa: CASSPLSAGGNTKNIKYF

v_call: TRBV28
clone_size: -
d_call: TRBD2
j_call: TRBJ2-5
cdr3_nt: TGTGCCAGCAGTCTGGGCGGGGGGGAGACCGAGTACTTC
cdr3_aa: CASSLGGGETEYF

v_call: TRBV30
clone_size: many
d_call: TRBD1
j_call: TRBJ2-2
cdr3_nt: TGTGCCTGGAGGGCACAGGGGCTGGGAACCGGGGAGCTGTTTTTT
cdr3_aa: CAWRAQGLGTGELFF

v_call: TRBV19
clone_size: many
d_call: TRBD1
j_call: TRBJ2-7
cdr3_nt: TGTGCCAGTAGAGGGACAGCCTACGAGCAGTACTTC
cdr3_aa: CASRGTAYEQYF

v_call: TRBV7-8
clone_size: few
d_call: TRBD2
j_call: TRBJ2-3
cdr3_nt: TGTGCCAGCAGCTTAGTTGTTAGCGGGAGGGGATCAGATACGCAGTATTTT
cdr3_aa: CASSLVVSGRGSDTQYF

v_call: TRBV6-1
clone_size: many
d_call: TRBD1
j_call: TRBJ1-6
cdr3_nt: TGTGCCAGCAATCGGCAGGGGGGAGATTCACCCCTCCACTTT
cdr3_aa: CASNRQGGDSPLHF

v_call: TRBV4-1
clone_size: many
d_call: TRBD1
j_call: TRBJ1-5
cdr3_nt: TGCGCCAGCAGCCAGACCGGGACAGCGCATCAGCCCCAGCATTTT
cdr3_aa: CASSQTGTAHQPQHF

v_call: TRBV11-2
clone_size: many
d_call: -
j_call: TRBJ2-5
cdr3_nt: TGTGCCAGCAGCCCCCCCCATTATGGGCCGGAGACCCAGTACTTC
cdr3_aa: CASSPPHYGPETQYF

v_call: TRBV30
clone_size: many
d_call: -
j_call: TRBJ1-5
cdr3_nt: TGTGCCTGGAGTTGGCCGGGTAGCAATCAGCCCCAGCATTTT
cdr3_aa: CAWSWPGSNQPQHF

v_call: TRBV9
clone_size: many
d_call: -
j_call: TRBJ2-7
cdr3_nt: TGTGCCAGCAGCGTAGAACAGCCCAGGGGCAGCTACGAGCAGTACTTC
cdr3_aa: CASSVEQPRGSYEQYF

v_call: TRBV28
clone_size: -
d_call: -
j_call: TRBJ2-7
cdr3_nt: TGCGCCAGCAGTGAACCGGGACCCACCTACGAGCAGTACTTC
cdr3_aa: CASSEPGPTYEQYF

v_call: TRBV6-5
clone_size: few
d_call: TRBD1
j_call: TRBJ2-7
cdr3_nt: TGTGCCAGCAGTTTCGGACAGGGGACGTGGGAGCAGTACTTC
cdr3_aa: CASSFGQGTWEQYF

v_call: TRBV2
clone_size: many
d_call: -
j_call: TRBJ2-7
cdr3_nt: TGTGCCAGCAGTGCTTTTGTGGACGGGTACGAGCAGTACTTC
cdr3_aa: CASSAFVDGYEQYF

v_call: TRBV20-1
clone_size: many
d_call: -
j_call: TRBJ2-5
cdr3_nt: TGCAGTGCGGAAACGCCGGGTCCTGGGGGAGAGACCCAGTACTTC
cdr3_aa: CSAETPGPGGETQYF

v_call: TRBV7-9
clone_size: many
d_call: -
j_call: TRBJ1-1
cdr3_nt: TGTGCCAGCAGCCCCTTCCAATTGGCGAACACTGAAGCTTTCTTT
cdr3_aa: CASSPFQLANTEAFF

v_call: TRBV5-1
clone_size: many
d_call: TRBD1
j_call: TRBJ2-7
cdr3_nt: TGCGCCAGCAGCTACGGACAGGGCAACTCCTACGAGCAGTACTTC
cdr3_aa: CASSYGQGNSYEQYF

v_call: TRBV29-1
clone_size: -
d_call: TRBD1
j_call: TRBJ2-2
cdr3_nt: TGCAGCGTTGGGACAGGGGGCTCTGCCGGGGAGCTGTTTTTT
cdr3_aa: CSVGTGGSAGELFF

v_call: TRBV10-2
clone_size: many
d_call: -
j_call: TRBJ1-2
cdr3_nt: TGCGCCAGCAGTGCCAGGATAGGCTATGGCTACACCTTC
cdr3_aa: CASSARIGYGYTF

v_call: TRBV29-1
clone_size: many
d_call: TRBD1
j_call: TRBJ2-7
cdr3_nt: TGCAGCGTTGAGGGACAGGGAACCCCCTACGAGCAGTACTTC
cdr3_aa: CSVEGQGTPYEQYF

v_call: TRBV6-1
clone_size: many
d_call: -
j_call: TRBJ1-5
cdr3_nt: TGTGCCAGCAGAACAGGGAATCAGCCCCAGCATTTT
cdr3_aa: CASRTGNQPQHF

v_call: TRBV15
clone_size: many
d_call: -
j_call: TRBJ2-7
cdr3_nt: TGTGCCACCAGCAGAGACCCTGCGGGGGCGGGGGTCTACGAGCAGTACTTC
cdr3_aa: CATSRDPAGAGVYEQYF

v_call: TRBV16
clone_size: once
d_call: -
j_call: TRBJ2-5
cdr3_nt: TGTGCCAGCAGCCAATCGGGAACCCCACAAGAGACCCAGTACTTC
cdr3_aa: CASSQSGTPQETQYF

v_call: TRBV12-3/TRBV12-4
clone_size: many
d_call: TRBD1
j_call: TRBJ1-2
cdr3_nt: TGTGCCAGCAGTTTAGGGGACAGATTTGATTGGGATGGCTACACCTTC
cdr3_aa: CASSLGDRFDWDGYTF

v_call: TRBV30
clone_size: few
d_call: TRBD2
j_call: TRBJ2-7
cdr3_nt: TGTGCCTGGACCCCCGACGGGCTAGCGGGATCCGAGCAGTACTTC
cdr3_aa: CAWTPDGLAGSEQYF

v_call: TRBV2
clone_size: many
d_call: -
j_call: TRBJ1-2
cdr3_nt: TGTGCCAGCAGAAACAGGGTGGGGGCCGCCTTC
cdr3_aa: CASRNRVGAAF

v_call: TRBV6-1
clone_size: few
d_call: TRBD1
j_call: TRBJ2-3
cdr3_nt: TGTGCCAGCAGTGAGTTAACAGGGGTTTCAGATACGCAGTATTTT
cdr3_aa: CASSELTGVSDTQYF

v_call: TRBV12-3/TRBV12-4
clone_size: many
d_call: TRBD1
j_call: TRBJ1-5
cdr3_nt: TGTGCCAGCAGTTGGTTGACAGGGAGTCAGCCCCAGCATTTT
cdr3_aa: CASSWLTGSQPQHF

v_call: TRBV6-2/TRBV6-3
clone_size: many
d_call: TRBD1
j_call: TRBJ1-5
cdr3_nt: TGTGCCAGCAGTACCAATCGGCAGGGGGCTGATCAGCCCCAGCATTTT
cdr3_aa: CASSTNRQGADQPQHF

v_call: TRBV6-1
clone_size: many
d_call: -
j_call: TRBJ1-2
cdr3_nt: TGTGCCAGCAGTGTGCCACTGGGGGTATTGGTCTATGGCTACACCTTC
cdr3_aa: CASSVPLGVLVYGYTF

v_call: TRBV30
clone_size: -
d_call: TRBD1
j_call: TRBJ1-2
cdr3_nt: TGTGCCTGGAGCGGACAGGCGGGCTATGGCTACACCTTC
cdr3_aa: CAWSGQAGYGYTF

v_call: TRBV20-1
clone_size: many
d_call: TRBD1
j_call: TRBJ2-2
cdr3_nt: TGCAGTGCTAGAGATCTAGGGGGCCGAACACCTCGGGAGCTGTTTTTT
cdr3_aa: CSARDLGGRTPRELFF

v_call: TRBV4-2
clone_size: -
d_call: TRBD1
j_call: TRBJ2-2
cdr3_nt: TGTGCCAGCAGCCCCTCCTACCCGGGACAGGGGTACACCGGGGAGCTGTTTTTT
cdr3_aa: CASSPSYPGQGYTGELFF

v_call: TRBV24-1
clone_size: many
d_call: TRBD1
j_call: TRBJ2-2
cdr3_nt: TGTGCCACCAGTGACTTGGACAGGGGGCGGACCGGGGAGCTGTTTTTT
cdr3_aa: CATSDLDRGRTGELFF

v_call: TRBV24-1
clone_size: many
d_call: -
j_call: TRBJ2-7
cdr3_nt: TGTGCCACCAGTGACAGCTACGAGCAGTACTTC
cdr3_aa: CATSDSYEQYF

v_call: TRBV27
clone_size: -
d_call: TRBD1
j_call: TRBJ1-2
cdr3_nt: TGTGCCAGCAGGACAGGGGGCAGGAGTGGCTACACCTTC
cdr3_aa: CASRTGGRSGYTF

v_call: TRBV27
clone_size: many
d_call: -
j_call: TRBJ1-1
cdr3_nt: TGTGCCAGCAGACCCTGGAGAGTGCAGGGGAGGGGTGGGGACACTGAAGCTTTCTTT
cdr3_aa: CASRPWRVQGRGGDTEAFF

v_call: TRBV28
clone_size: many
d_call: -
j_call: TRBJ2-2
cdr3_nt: TGTGCCAGCAGTTCCTCCTTCGGAACAGGCGAGACAACCGGGGAGCTGTTTTTT
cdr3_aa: CASSSSFGTGETTGELFF